Sequencing of this T cell receptor (beta chain) was carried out in a study of beta chain features in type 1 diabetes. About the research overall: On cell yields, gender and age, patients and healthy donors were similar. Analysis included 107,917,701 sorted cells drawn from all samples.

What was sequenced were expressed TCRB transcripts, since all of the isolated RNA had been reverse transcribed. Generated by immunoSEQ multiplex PCR, the TCRdb table keeps only in-frame clones and is missing some. This repertoire shows some 45,000 clones, about 66% found once; its top ten account for around 2.1%. Of note for this clone: No antigen is known for it.

Study-wide results and caveats: These data did not resolve whether HLA type affects TCRB rearrangement. Equally in patients and controls, shorter templates might have been favored by PCR. Patients with Type 1 diabetes showed moderately but significantly shorter TCRB CDR3s in all four CD4+ subsets.

CDR1 is SGDLS and CDR2 is YYNGEE in the germline V gene. The CDR3 length is 15 residues. V shed 5 bases and J shed 0 bases, with 11 bases lying between them. This TCR was recovered from a woman between 18 and 29 years old with type 1 diabetes. This sequence joins TRBV9 and TRBJ2-2; possibly TRBD1 for D (6 bases). The material sequenced was Tregs from blood. The DNA of the CDR3 is TGTGCCAGCAGGGGCCGGGACACGAACACCGGGGAGCTGTTTTTT. Protein: CASRGRDTNTGELFF.